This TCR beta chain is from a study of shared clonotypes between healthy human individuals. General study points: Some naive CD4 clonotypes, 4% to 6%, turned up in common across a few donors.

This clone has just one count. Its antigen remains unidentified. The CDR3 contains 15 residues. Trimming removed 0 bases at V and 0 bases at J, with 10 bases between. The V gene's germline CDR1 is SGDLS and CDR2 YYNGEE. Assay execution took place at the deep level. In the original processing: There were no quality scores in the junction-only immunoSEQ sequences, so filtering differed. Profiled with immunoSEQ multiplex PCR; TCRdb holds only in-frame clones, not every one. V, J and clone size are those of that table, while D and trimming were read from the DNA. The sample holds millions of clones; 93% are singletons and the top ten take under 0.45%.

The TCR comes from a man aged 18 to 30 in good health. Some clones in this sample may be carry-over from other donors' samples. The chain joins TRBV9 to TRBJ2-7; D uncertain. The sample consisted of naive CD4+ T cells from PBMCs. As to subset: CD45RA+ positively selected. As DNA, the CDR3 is TGTGCCAGCAGCGTAGAAGGGCAGACCTCCTACGAGCAGTACTTC. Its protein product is CASSVEGQTSYEQYF.